Listed below are T cell receptor beta chains from one sample, sequenced in a study of blood T cell repertoires in COVID-19. Measured with immunoSEQ multiplex PCR; TCRdb has only the in-frame clones, and not every one. This table holds tens of thousands of clones, roughly 90% found once. Sequencing was performed on peripheral blood. All receptors derive from a human donor in a cohort sampled during active COVID-19. The conserved cysteine and the conserved F or W are not part of the CDR3 here. Each record gives: V gene, D gene, CDR3 protein. The D gene is left open where the match is weak.

v_gene: TRBV2; d_gene: NA; CDR3aa: ASLGGAQNYEQY
v_gene: TRBV5-3; d_gene: NA; CDR3aa: ARSLKSGGGMSEAF
v_gene: TRBV6-2/TRBV6-3; d_gene: TRBD1; CDR3aa: ASSRGTGGLYTEAF
v_gene: TRBV5-6; d_gene: NA; CDR3aa: ASSLELYRASGELF
v_gene: TRBV5-1; d_gene: TRBD1; CDR3aa: ASSGTGEEGGNTIY
v_gene: TRBV6-1; d_gene: NA; CDR3aa: ASSGPSRGLGLANYGYT
v_gene: TRBV18; d_gene: NA; CDR3aa: ASSPLRQPNEKLF
v_gene: TRBV7-2; d_gene: NA; CDR3aa: ASSLGQNSGNTIY
v_gene: TRBV5-1; d_gene: NA; CDR3aa: ASRIGEGNSPLH
v_gene: TRBV4-3; d_gene: TRBD1; CDR3aa: ASSPGTGGAYEQY
v_gene: TRBV18; d_gene: TRBD1; CDR3aa: ASSPLGQGDGYT
v_gene: TRBV7-8; d_gene: NA; CDR3aa: ASSLGSFWGVNNQPQH
v_gene: TRBV6-1; d_gene: NA; CDR3aa: ASSEALQGSYGYT
v_gene: TRBV9; d_gene: NA; CDR3aa: ASSVDPGKELF
v_gene: TRBV6-5; d_gene: NA; CDR3aa: ASMRGNTIY
v_gene: TRBV11-2; d_gene: NA; CDR3aa: ASSFTRDTEAF
v_gene: TRBV19; d_gene: TRBD1; CDR3aa: ASSIVAGGEGTNEKLF
v_gene: TRBV4-2; d_gene: TRBD1; CDR3aa: ASSQATGDYGYT
v_gene: TRBV4-3; d_gene: NA; CDR3aa: ASSQDGSGGNTEAF
v_gene: TRBV19; d_gene: TRBD1; CDR3aa: ATQPGQGAVLSYNEQF
v_gene: TRBV15; d_gene: NA; CDR3aa: ATSRQQSPTNEKLF
v_gene: TRBV11-3; d_gene: TRBD1; CDR3aa: ASSLGTDEQF
v_gene: TRBV10-2; d_gene: NA; CDR3aa: ASSDGPSYEQY
v_gene: TRBV9; d_gene: NA; CDR3aa: ASEADDGSYEQY
v_gene: TRBV18; d_gene: TRBD1; CDR3aa: ASSPGQSFEAF
v_gene: TRBV5-4; d_gene: NA; CDR3aa: ASSIRRDGYT
v_gene: TRBV12-5; d_gene: NA; CDR3aa: ASGKDTYEQY
v_gene: TRBV7-6; d_gene: TRBD1; CDR3aa: ASSHSPRQGLLIYEQY
v_gene: TRBV18; d_gene: NA; CDR3aa: ASSLNREGSYEQY
v_gene: TRBV3-1/TRBV3-2; d_gene: NA; CDR3aa: ASSQRKGRCSYNSPLH
v_gene: TRBV12-3/TRBV12-4; d_gene: TRBD1; CDR3aa: ASSSQQGARAF
v_gene: TRBV6-5; d_gene: TRBD1; CDR3aa: ASRMTGVEHGYT